This TCR beta chain was obtained from a study of shared clonotypes between healthy human individuals. Whole-study findings and limits: How much donors shared clonotypes was expected to be affected by sequencing depth.

TCRdb keeps only in-frame clones here, not all; method: immunoSEQ multiplex PCR. The table has 470,000 or so clones, about 84% seen once. In the case of this clone: Antigen unknown.

This TCR was recovered from a middle-aged woman in good health. Some clones in this sample may be carry-over from other donors' samples. The source material was PBMCs.

For the CDR3, the DNA is TGTGCCAGCTCACCACCGGCTCAGGGGGCCGCTGAAGCTTTCTTT. Translated: CASSPPAQGAAEAFF. The J gene is TRBJ1-1, the V gene TRBV18, with TRBD1 matching over 8 bases. V shed 0 bases and J 6 bases; nucleotides not matched to a gene: 6. Germline CDR1 and CDR2: KGHSH and LQKENI. This CDR3 has 15 residues.